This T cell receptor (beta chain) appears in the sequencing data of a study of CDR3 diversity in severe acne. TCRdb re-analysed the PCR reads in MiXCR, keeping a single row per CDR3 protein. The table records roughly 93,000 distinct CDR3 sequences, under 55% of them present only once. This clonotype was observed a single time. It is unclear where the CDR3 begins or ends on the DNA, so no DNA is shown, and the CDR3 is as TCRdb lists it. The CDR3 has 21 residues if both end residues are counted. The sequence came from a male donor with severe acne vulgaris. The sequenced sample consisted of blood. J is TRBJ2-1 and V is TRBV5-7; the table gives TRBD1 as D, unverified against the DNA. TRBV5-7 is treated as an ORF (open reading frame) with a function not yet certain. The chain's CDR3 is CASSFYICSAEQGYAYNEQFF.